This T cell receptor (beta chain) appears in the sequencing data of a study of T cell responses to AZD1222 COVID-19 vaccine. CDR3 length: 13 residues. CDR1 is GTSNPN and CDR2 is SVGIG in the germline V gene (reference sequence). V gave up 1 base and J gave up 2 bases, with 6 bases separating them. Points from the study as a whole: Among the donors, most were white British and more were female, and clonal diversity was possibly underestimated. CD4 TCRs linked to vaccination spanned spike, dominating at 160-218 and 743-854. Only 5 or 6 people who got AZD1222 tested seropositive at baseline.

About this clone itself: Its antigen is still unknown.

Sequencing was performed with immunoSEQ multiplex PCR; in TCRdb, only in-frame clones are kept and a portion is missing. The sample includes approximately 270,000 clones, 90% to 95% seen only once; the top ten take roughly 0.51%. This chain uses TRBV30 with TRBJ2-4, with unresolved D. The source is an adult who received the AZD1222 COVID-19 vaccine. Source: peripheral blood, taken 28 days after the second AZD1222 dose. This CDR3 reads CAWSEGTKNIQYF. CDR3 nucleotide sequence: TGTGCCTGGAGTGAGGGAACCAAAAACATTCAGTACTTC.